This T cell receptor beta chain stems from a study of CD8+CD57+ T cells in acquired aplastic anemia. Whole-study context: Mean yield of DNA from sorted CD4+ and CD8+ cells was 3.2 ug.

For CDR3 and TCR beta VDJ profiling, genomic DNA was the template used. TCRdb recomputed calls from the reads with MiXCR, one row per CDR3 protein. The sample shows approximately 190,000 distinct CDR3 sequences, approximately 48% of them seen only once. Points on this clonotype: The antigen is undetermined.

Study-level results: No significant patient-versus-control difference appeared in CD8+ Simpson's diversity. Found in both controls and patients were approximately 29 CD8+ CDR3 sequences.

CDR3 length equals 13 residues. V shed 5 bases and J 4 bases; nucleotides not matched to a gene: 6. Germline V gene sequence: CDR1 SGHKS, CDR2 YYEKEE (reference sequence). Patients selected for sequencing had displayed CD8+CD57+ cell expansion by flow cytometry. There were no patients without severe acquired aplastic anemia. This TCR was recovered from a human donor with aplastic anemia. This rearrangement joins TRBV5-5 to TRBJ2-7, with TRBD2 matching 7 bases. The sample comprised sorted CD4+, CD8+, or CD8+CD57+ T cells (not recorded which) from PBMCs. The CDR3: CASSYGGRYEQYF. CDR3 nucleotide sequence: TGTGCCAGCAGTTACGGGGGGAGGTACGAGCAGTACTTC.